The text below deals with one T cell receptor (beta chain). The CDR3 totals 16 residues. V shed 2 bases and J 7 bases; nucleotides not matched to a gene: 7. CDR1 and CDR2 (germline): SGHRS, YFSETQ. TCRdb reprocessed the RT-PCR reads with MiXCR, giving one entry per CDR3 protein. The sample consists of around 700,000 distinct CDR3 sequences, about 14% of them appearing once. The origin of this receptor is a female donor in good health, serving as a healthy control. The sequencing sample was made of memory CD4+ T cells from blood. The rearrangement joins TRBV5-1 to TRBJ2-2, with TRBD2 matching 11 bases. The CDR3 DNA reads TGCGCCAGCAGCTTTAGCGGGAGGGCCAGTGGCGGGGAGCTGTTTTTT. Protein product: CASSFSGRASGGELFF.